This TCR beta chain is from a study of cytomegalovirus exposure and HLA in healthy donors. Use of 60 Vbeta and 13 Jbeta primers characterized the PCR. The table came from immunoSEQ multiplex PCR; TCRdb's copy has only in-frame clones and leaves some out. The sample totals tens of thousands of clones. The receptor was isolated from a male donor in good health and CMV-seronegative. Sequenced sample: PBMCs.

CDR3 DNA: TGCAGCGTTGAAGCGAACAGGCAAGAGACCCAGTACTTC. Its protein is CSVEANRQETQYF. J is TRBJ2-5 and V is TRBV29-1, with D possibly matching TRBD1 (5 bases). The CDR3 has 13 residues. V was clipped by 1 base and J by 2 bases, with 8 bases between them. Germline V gives CDR1 SQVTM, CDR2 ANQGSEA.